The 27 T cell receptor beta chains given below trace back to one sample, sequenced in a study of control samples from healthy donors and cancer patients (dated by TCRdb to about 2020). The library was built by means of the immunoSEQ multiplex PCR assay. The table was pulled from immuneACCESS by TCRdb, which kept in-frame rearrangements only. Such tables lose some clones; where checked, under half of the loss comes from unresolved V genes, and the rest has no known cause. In all, the sample holds fewer than 120,000 clones, and 85% to 90% of those were seen once. The ten biggest clones cover roughly 3.5% of the sample. The sequencing sample was made of PBMCs. These receptors were collected from a woman aged 60-75 years with lung cancer.

DNA of the CDR3: TGTGCCAGCAGTGAAGTAACAGGGGGCACTGAAGCTTTCTTT. It specifies CASSEVTGGTEAFF. The chain joins TRBV2 to TRBJ1-1; TRBD1 matches at 8 bases. This CDR3 has 14 residues. Germline V gives CDR1 SNHLY, CDR2 FYNNEI. The trim removed 1 base at V and 4 bases at J, leaving 2 bases unmatched.

The V gene is TRBV4-2, the J gene TRBJ2-1; possible D gene TRBD2, 5 bases. Germline V lookup: CDR1 LGHNA, CDR2 YNFKEQ. V shed 0 bases and J shed 10 bases, with 13 bases lying between them. The CDR3 has 14 amino acids. Written as DNA, the CDR3 is TGTGCCAGCAGCCAAGAGGGGTGGAGCGGAGAGCAGTTCTTC. It translates to CASSQEGWSGEQFF.

This sequence joins TRBV6-5 and TRBJ1-4; 7 bases agree with TRBD1. In germline, CDR1 is MNHEY, CDR2 SVGAGI. J was trimmed by 8 bases and V by 7 bases; bases with no gene match: 7. The CDR3 runs to 13 residues. The CDR3 reads CASTGGLGEKLFF. The CDR3 DNA reads TGTGCCAGCACAGGGGGGCTCGGAGAAAAACTGTTTTTT.

This clone was found once. J is TRBJ2-3 and V is TRBV5-1, with 7 bases identical to TRBD2. Germline V gene data show CDR1 as SGHRS and CDR2 as YFSETQ. Trimming took 0 bases from V and 0 from J; bases not matched to a gene: 7. This CDR3 contains 17 residues. DNA of the CDR3: TGCGCCAGCAGCTTGGACAGCGGGGTAAGAAGCACAGATACGCAGTATTTT. Its protein is CASSLDSGVRSTDTQYF.

The V call is TRBV7-8, the J call TRBJ2-2; 7 bases are a match to TRBD1. The CDR3 loop spans 18 amino acids. CDR1 is SGHVS, CDR2 FQNEAQ, per germline. Losses at the gene ends were 0 bases for V and 6 bases for J; bases not matched to a gene: 13. CDR3 loop: CASSLAAGAGGSPGELFF. The CDR3 DNA follows: TGTGCCAGCAGCTTAGCCGCTGGGGCAGGGGGTTCCCCCGGGGAGCTGTTTTTT.

The count of this clone is one. The chain couples TRBV13 to TRBJ2-7, with D perhaps TRBD1 (5 bases). This CDR3 has 13 amino acids. Per germline, CDR1 PRHDT and CDR2 FYEKMQ (reference sequence). V was pared by 5 bases and J by 3 bases, with 11 bases between. The CDR3 nucleotides are TGTGCCAGCAGCCGGTGGGGCAACTACGAGCAGTACTTC. Its protein product is CASSRWGNYEQYF.

The V call is TRBV6-5, the J call TRBJ1-1; 9 bases match TRBD1. The length of the CDR3 is 13 residues. The germline CDR1 and CDR2 sequences are MNHEY and SVGAGI. V lost 7 bases, J lost 5 bases, and 5 bases stayed unmatched. In DNA, the CDR3 is TGTGCCAGCAAAAACAGGGGGCTTACTGAAGCTTTCTTT. Protein product: CASKNRGLTEAFF.

The rearrangement links TRBV7-3 to TRBJ1-1, with a possible D match to TRBD1 (6 bases). Germline CDR1 SGHTA, CDR2 FQGTGA. V was pared by 5 bases and J by 2 bases, with 12 bases between. This CDR3 has 14 amino acids. The CDR3 coding sequence is TGTGCCAGCAGCCCGGGACAAGGAAACACTGAAGCTTTCTTT. Translated, it gives CASSPGQGNTEAFF.

The rearrangement uses TRBV6-1 and TRBJ1-1, with D possibly TRBD1 on 6 matching bases. Germline V gene sequence: CDR1 MNHNS, CDR2 SASEGT. Deletions cut 3 bases from V and 0 bases from J, with 8 bases between. The CDR3 totals 14 residues. The CDR3 loop reads CASSDGGMNTEAFF. The CDR3 nucleotides read TGTGCCAGCAGTGATGGGGGCATGAACACTGAAGCTTTCTTT.

The chain is built from TRBV9 and TRBJ2-1; weak D call: TRBD1 (6 bases). This CDR3 spans 17 amino acids. With 0 bases removed from V and 0 bases from J, the gap between germline ends came to 13 bases. Germline V CDR1 and CDR2: SGDLS, YYNGEE. CDR3 in DNA: TGTGCCAGCAGCGTAGCCAGGGGCCCCGACTCCTACAATGAGCAGTTCTTC. Translated: CASSVARGPDSYNEQFF.

V and J are TRBV6-2 or TRBV6-3 and TRBJ2-3, with D perhaps matching TRBD2 (6 bases). Deletions cut 5 bases from V and 0 bases from J, with 15 bases between. Germline lookup yields CDR1 MNHEY and CDR2 SVGEGT. This CDR3 is built from 16 residues. This CDR3 reads CASSHKWRGSTDTQYF. CDR3 DNA sequence: TGTGCCAGCAGTCACAAGTGGCGGGGTAGCACAGATACGCAGTATTTT.

This sequence joins TRBV12-3 or TRBV12-4 and TRBJ2-7, with 7 bases fitting TRBD1. The CDR3 runs 12 residues. Losses at the gene ends were 5 bases for V and 5 bases for J; bases not matched to a gene: 3. The CDR3 DNA follows: TGTGCCAGCAGTAGAGACAGGGACGAGCAGTACTTC. It encodes CASSRDRDEQYF.

The chain links TRBV3-1 (or the pseudogene TRBV3-2) to TRBJ1-5; possible D gene TRBD1, 6 bases. The CDR3 loop spans 21 amino acids. The V gene lost 1 base and the J gene lost 9 bases, with 34 bases spanning the gap. Germline CDR1 is LGHDT and CDR2 is YNNKEL (reference sequence). CDR3 amino acids: CASSQGRSRGAAGDRVWPQHF. CDR3 nucleotide sequence: TGTGCCAGCAGCCAAGGACGGAGCCGGGGGGCCGCTGGGGATAGGGTGTGGCCCCAGCATTTT.

The chain couples TRBV7-8 to TRBJ1-2; D uncertain. The V and J ends lost 7 bases and 2 bases respectively, with 17 bases between them. The CDR3 spans 15 residues. Per the germline V gene, CDR1 is SGHVS and CDR2 is FQNEAQ. The CDR3 bases are TGTGCCAGCACCCCTCAAACAGCGAGCAACTATGGCTACACCTTC. Translation: CASTPQTASNYGYTF. The full variable domain, completed using reference TRBV7-8 and TRBJ1-2, is GAGVSQSPRYKVAKRGQDVALRCDPISGHVSLFWYQQALGQGPEFLTYFQNEAQLDKSGLPSDRFFAERPEGSVSTLKIQRTQQEDSAVYLCASTPQTASNYGYTFGSGTRLTVV.

The V call is TRBV19, the J call TRBJ1-6; the match to TRBD1 covers 7 bases. V shed 3 bases and J 6 bases; nucleotides not matched to a gene: 5. CDR1 and CDR2 from the germline V gene are LNHDA and SQIVND (reference sequence). The CDR3 consists of 15 residues. As DNA, the CDR3 is TGTGCCAGTAGTATTGCCCAGGGGGTTAATTCACCCCTCCACTTT. It encodes CASSIAQGVNSPLHF.

The rearrangement links TRBV7-3 to TRBJ2-2; no clear D gene. The CDR3 is 12 amino acids. CDR1 SGHTA and CDR2 FQGTGA come from the germline V gene. Trimming pared 5 bases from V and 6 bases from J, leaving 7 bases between. The CDR3 is CASSAEAGELFF. The CDR3 nucleotides read TGTGCCAGCAGCGCTGAGGCCGGGGAGCTGTTTTTT.

The V call is TRBV5-5, the J call TRBJ1-2; 8 nucleotides align to TRBD1. Unmatched junction bases numbered 7, after V lost 2 bases and J lost 4 bases. The CDR3 is 15 residues long. Germline CDR1 is SGHKS and CDR2 is YYEKEE (reference sequence). The CDR3 protein is CASSLSGGAGYGYTF. Here the CDR3 DNA reads TGTGCCAGCAGCTTATCAGGGGGCGCCGGCTATGGCTACACCTTC.

A single count supports this clone. The chain carries TRBV30 and TRBJ1-1, with 8 positions matching TRBD1. Losses at the gene ends were 2 bases for V and 3 bases for J; bases not matched to a gene: 5. The CDR3 totals 14 residues. Germline-derived CDR1 and CDR2 are GTSNPN and SVGIG (reference sequence). DNA for the CDR3: TGTGCCTGGAGTATTACAGGGGGGTACACTGAAGCTTTCTTT. It codes for CAWSITGGYTEAFF.

The rearrangement joins TRBV28 to TRBJ1-6; TRBD1 might be the D (6 bases). Deletions cut 3 bases from V and 2 bases from J, with 8 bases between. Germline V gives CDR1 MDHEN, CDR2 SYDVKM. CDR3 length equals 15 residues. CDR3 in amino acids: CASSLGAAYNSPLHF. CDR3 sequence (DNA): TGTGCCAGCAGTTTGGGGGCAGCCTATAATTCACCCCTCCACTTT.

V is TRBV19 and J is TRBJ2-7, with a weak D call TRBD1 (6 bases). The V end was cut by 1 base, the J end by 3 bases, with 7 bases between. Germline V CDR1 and CDR2: LNHDA, SQIVND (reference sequence). The length of the CDR3 is 13 residues. The CDR3 region has the DNA TGTGCCAGTAGTATAGGCAGGGGCTACGAGCAGTACTTC. It yields the protein CASSIGRGYEQYF.

This chain connects TRBV5-1 to TRBJ1-5; D not certain. CDR1 SGHRS and CDR2 YFSETQ come from the germline V gene. The CDR3 loop spans 15 amino acids. V was shortened by 0 bases and J by 1 base, with 8 bases between the two germline ends. The CDR3, as DNA: TGCGCCAGCAGCTTGGAGCCGGGCAGCAATCAGCCCCAGCATTTT. Translation gives CASSLEPGSNQPQHF. Variable domain in full (rest from reference TRBV5-1 and TRBJ1-5): KAGVTQTPRYLIKTRGQQVTLSCSPISGHRSVSWYQQTPGQGLQFLFEYFSETQRNKGNFPGRFSGRQFSNSRSEMNVSTLELGDSALYLCASSLEPGSNQPQHFGDGTRLSIL.

This rearrangement joins TRBV6-6 to TRBJ1-4; a possible D gene is TRBD1 (6 bases). Trimming removed 9 bases from V and 4 bases from J, with 9 bases in between. In germline, CDR1 is MNHNY, CDR2 SVGAGI (reference sequence). The CDR3 is 12 residues long. CDR3: CASTGINEKLFF. CDR3 nucleotides: TGTGCCAGTACAGGGATTAATGAAAAACTGTTTTTT.

J is TRBJ2-5 and V is TRBV18, with D possibly TRBD2 on 7 matching bases. Germline loops: CDR1 KGHSH, CDR2 LQKENI. This CDR3 contains 15 residues. V lost 0 bases and J lost 3, with 11 bases in between. In nucleotides, the CDR3 is TGTGCCAGCTCACCACCGAGGGGGGGCGAAGAGACCCAGTACTTC. Its protein product is CASSPPRGGEETQYF.

The chain is built from TRBV19 and TRBJ1-5; weak D call: TRBD1 (5 bases). This CDR3 region has 15 residues. V was cut by 3 bases and J by 5 bases, with 14 bases left in between. The germline V gene encodes CDR1 LNHDA and CDR2 SQIVND (reference sequence). The CDR3 spells CASSIGQGGYQPQHF. CDR3 in DNA: TGTGCCAGTAGTATTGGCCAGGGAGGCTATCAGCCCCAGCATTTT.

The CDR3 DNA follows: TGTGCCAGCAGCTTAGTCGGGACAGGGTCGGATGGCTACACCTTC. Translating gives CASSLVGTGSDGYTF. The chain carries TRBV11-2 and TRBJ1-2; TRBD1 aligns across 9 bases. With V trimmed by 1 base and J by 6 bases, 6 bases remained unmatched. The germline gives CDR1 SGHAT, CDR2 FQNNGV. CDR3 length: 15 amino acids.

V is TRBV11-2 and J is TRBJ1-5; D possibly corresponds to TRBD1 (5 bases). This CDR3 has 14 residues. V was pared by 5 bases and J by 10 bases, with 18 bases between. Per the germline V gene, CDR1 is SGHAT and CDR2 is FQNNGV. CDR3 in amino acids: CASSPGTPTEPQHF. CDR3 nucleotide sequence: TGTGCCAGCAGCCCCGGGACTCCGACGGAACCCCAGCATTTT.

This sequence joins TRBV27 and TRBJ1-1; D gene unclear. V lost 2 bases to trimming and J lost 7 bases, with 11 bases between them. CDR1 and CDR2 (germline): MNHEY, SMNVEV (reference sequence). This CDR3 has 13 amino acids. CDR3 nucleotide sequence: TGTGCCAGCAGTTTAAATATCTTTCGTGAAGCTTTCTTT. Translated, it gives CASSLNIFREAFF.